Shown below are 25 T cell receptor beta chains from a single sample sequenced in a study of shared clonotypes between healthy human individuals. This table comes from immunoSEQ multiplex PCR, and its TCRdb copy is limited to in-frame clones, with some not included. The sample lists about 1.1 million clones, 70% to 80% seen once, with roughly 0.56% in the top ten. The sequenced sample was memory CD4+ T cells from PBMCs. Documented subset: CD45RA-negative fraction. The receptors were sampled from a man younger than 35 in good health. Some clones in this sample may be carry-over from other donors' samples.

This chain connects TRBV5-4 to TRBJ1-1; 10 bases line up with TRBD1. The CDR3 runs to 13 residues. Trimming took 3 bases from V and 4 from J; bases not matched to a gene: 0. Germline loops: CDR1 SGHNT, CDR2 YYREEE (reference sequence). The CDR3 is CASSWDRGTEAFF. CDR3 coding DNA: TGTGCCAGCAGCTGGGACAGGGGCACTGAAGCTTTCTTT.

The chain employs TRBV9 and TRBJ1-1; D call uncertain. This CDR3 spans 13 amino acids. Trimming took 0 bases from V and 8 from J, leaving 11 bases between them. CDR1 and CDR2 from the germline V gene are SGDLS and YYNGEE. CDR3 loop: CASSVVSSGEAFF. Written as DNA, the CDR3 is TGTGCCAGCAGCGTAGTATCGAGTGGGGAAGCTTTCTTT.

The chain couples TRBV27 to TRBJ1-1; D might be TRBD1 (5 bases). Germline V gives CDR1 MNHEY, CDR2 SMNVEV (reference sequence). V was trimmed by 3 bases and J by 4 bases, leaving 15 bases between them. The length of the CDR3 is 15 residues. CDR3 in DNA: TGTGCCAGCAGTTTCTCCCGAGGGGCGCGCACTGAAGCTTTCTTT. As protein: CASSFSRGARTEAFF.

The table lists this clone with a few counts. Other nucleotide sequences from this sample produce the same CDR3. The rearrangement links TRBV18 to TRBJ2-5; 12 nucleotides match TRBD2. The CDR3 is 17 residues long. J lost 2 bases, V lost 0 bases, and 4 bases had no gene match. Germline CDR1 and CDR2: KGHSH and LQKENI. CDR3 DNA sequence: TGTGCCAGCTCACCACCCCGACTAGCGGGAGCTCAAGAGACCCAGTACTTC. This gives the protein CASSPPRLAGAQETQYF.

The chain is built from TRBV28 and TRBJ2-3, with TRBD2 identical over 14 bases. The germline V gene encodes CDR1 MDHEN and CDR2 SYDVKM. V trimming: 6 bases; J trimming: 4 bases; junction bases outside the gene matches: 3. CDR3 length: 15 residues. DNA of the CDR3: TGTGCCAGCAGCGGGACTAGCGGGAGCCCAGATACGCAGTATTTT. Translated: CASSGTSGSPDTQYF.

The J gene is TRBJ2-7, the V gene TRBV4-1; no firm D call. The V end lost 1 base, the J end lost 7 bases, and 11 bases lay between the germline ends. Germline V gives CDR1 MGHRA, CDR2 YSYEKL. CDR3 length: 13 amino acids. The CDR3 coding sequence is TGCGCCAGCAGCCAAGGAAGAGGTCTTGAGCAGTACTTC. Protein product: CASSQGRGLEQYF.

The chain carries TRBV6-5 and TRBJ2-2, with D possibly matching TRBD2 (5 bases). The V and J ends lost 2 bases and 5 bases respectively, with 15 bases between them. The CDR3 contains 16 residues. The germline V gene has CDR1 MNHEY and CDR2 SVGAGI. For the CDR3, the DNA is TGTGCCAGCAGTTACAATGCCGCGGGCCCAACCGGGGAGCTGTTTTTT. Its protein is CASSYNAAGPTGELFF.

This clone was found a few times. This chain connects TRBV28 to TRBJ1-5, with D unresolved. Per the germline V gene, CDR1 is MDHEN and CDR2 is SYDVKM. CDR3 size: 15 residues. V was pared by 3 bases and J by 0 bases, with 9 bases between. The CDR3 DNA reads TGTGCCAGCAGTTTGCGTACACCTAGCAATCAGCCCCAGCATTTT. This gives the protein CASSLRTPSNQPQHF.

The genes are TRBV6-6 and TRBJ1-2; D call uncertain. Germline V gene data show CDR1 as MNHNY and CDR2 as SVGAGI (reference sequence). Trimming left V 0 bases short and J 3 bases short, with 11 bases between. The length of the CDR3 is 15 residues. CDR3 DNA sequence: TGTGCCAGCAGTTACTCGTTAGGTCCTGACTATGGCTACACCTTC. Translated: CASSYSLGPDYGYTF.

The chain links TRBV7-9 to TRBJ2-7; D may be TRBD1 (6 bases). V lost 2 bases to trimming and J lost 5 bases, with 13 bases between them. The CDR3 runs 14 residues. Germline CDR1 SEHNR, CDR2 FQNEAQ (reference sequence). The CDR3 bases are TGTGCCAGCAGCTTAAGGACAGATGGCAACGAGCAGTACTTC. It specifies CASSLRTDGNEQYF.

The rearrangement joins TRBV2 to TRBJ1-4; D unclear. Germline CDR1 reads SNHLY; CDR2 reads FYNNEI. Deletions cut 6 bases from V and 0 bases from J, with 14 bases between. The CDR3 is made up of 16 amino acids. CDR3 DNA sequence: TGTGCCAGCAGCGCAATTACACCTTCAACTAATGAAAAACTGTTTTTT. Its translation is CASSAITPSTNEKLFF.

The V and J genes are TRBV29-1 and TRBJ2-3; 7 bases match TRBD1. In germline, CDR1 is SQVTM, CDR2 ANQGSEA. The CDR3 is made up of 13 amino acids. V lost 2 bases, J lost 1 base, and 0 bases stayed unmatched. The CDR3 sequence is CSVETGGTDTQYF. The CDR3 region has the DNA TGCAGCGTTGAAACAGGGGGCACAGATACGCAGTATTTT.

The CDR3 is CASSGGGASSGNTIYF. CDR3 sequence (DNA): TGTGCCAGCAGCGGGGGTGGGGCTAGCTCTGGAAACACCATATATTTT. The rearrangement joins TRBV7-8 to TRBJ1-3; maybe TRBD1 (5 bases). Germline V gene data show CDR1 as SGHVS and CDR2 as FQNEAQ. This CDR3 has 16 residues. V was clipped by 5 bases and J by 0 bases, with 14 bases between them.

The chain links TRBV5-5 to TRBJ1-1; D gene ambiguous. The CDR3 is made up of 13 amino acids. Germline assignment: CDR1 SGHKS and CDR2 YYEKEE (reference sequence). Trimming pared 0 bases from V and 1 base from J, leaving 4 bases between. CDR3 coding DNA: TGTGCCAGCAGCTTGGACTGGAACACTGAAGCTTTCTTT. Protein sequence: CASSLDWNTEAFF.

There are a few counts of this clone. The chain combines TRBV29-1 with TRBJ2-7; D unresolved. This CDR3 contains 15 residues. Germline assignment: CDR1 SQVTM and CDR2 ANQGSEA. Trimming took off 5 bases at V and 3 bases at J, with 20 bases between the two ends. This chain's CDR3 is CSVSKLDKTNYEQYF. As DNA, the CDR3 is TGCAGCGTTTCCAAATTAGACAAGACCAACTACGAGCAGTACTTC.

In DNA form, the CDR3 reads TGCGCCAGCAGCCACTTGGGACCTGGAAACACCATATATTTT. Its protein product is CASSHLGPGNTIYF. The V call is TRBV4-3, the J call TRBJ1-3; D is perhaps TRBD1 (5 bases). V lost 3 bases, J lost 2 bases, and 8 bases lay in between. This CDR3 contains 14 residues. Per the germline V gene, CDR1 is LGHNA and CDR2 is YSLEER.

Concerning this clone itself: The sample carries other DNA sequences with the same CDR3. The chain employs TRBV18 and TRBJ1-1; possibly TRBD1 for D (5 bases). V shed 2 bases and J shed 1 base, with 8 bases lying between them. This CDR3 spans 14 amino acids. Germline CDR1 is KGHSH and CDR2 is LQKENI. CDR3 bases: TGTGCCAGCTCACCAGGGCAGGGGAACACTGAAGCTTTCTTT. Protein sequence: CASSPGQGNTEAFF.

The genes are TRBV10-3 and TRBJ1-2, with D maybe TRBD1 (6 bases). Germline assignment: CDR1 ENHRY and CDR2 SYGVKD. The CDR3 is 15 amino acids. Between the trimmed V and J ends, which lost 5 bases and 4 bases, there was a span of 17 bases. The CDR3 region has the DNA TGTGCCATCAGTCGGACAGTCCCGAACCTCTATGGCTACACCTTC. This gives the protein CAISRTVPNLYGYTF.

The rearrangement links TRBV27 to TRBJ2-1; D is possibly TRBD2 (6 bases). Trimming stripped 7 bases from V and 4 bases from J, with 26 bases between. The CDR3 is 18 amino acids. Germline V gene lookup returns CDR1 MNHEY and CDR2 SMNVEV (reference sequence). CDR3 coding DNA: TGTGCCAGCACCGCTCTTGGGGGGAGTAGCGGAAAATACAATGAGCAGTTCTTC. Translated, it gives CASTALGGSSGKYNEQFF.

This clone has only a few counts. V gene TRBV7-2 combines with J gene TRBJ2-6; no clear D gene. CDR1 and CDR2 from the germline V gene are SGHTA and FQGNSA. The CDR3 loop spans 17 amino acids. Trimming stripped 5 bases from V and 1 base from J, with 15 bases between. The CDR3 loop reads CASSGLGLLSGANVLTF. The DNA for the CDR3 is TGTGCCAGCAGCGGGCTCGGGTTGTTGTCTGGGGCCAACGTCCTGACTTTC.

As regards this clone: With a much larger clone just one base away, this may be a read error. The rearrangement uses TRBV30 and TRBJ2-2; perhaps TRBD1 as D (6 bases). V lost 3 bases to trimming and J lost 5 bases, with 16 bases between them. CDR1 is GTSNPN and CDR2 is SVGIG in the germline V gene (reference sequence). There are 15 residues in the CDR3. The CDR3 loop reads CAWRSAGDDTGELFF. CDR3 nucleotides: TGTGCCTGGAGGAGTGCAGGGGATGATACCGGGGAGCTGTTTTTT.

As regards this clone: The same CDR3 is also encoded by other DNA sequences in this sample. The rearrangement links TRBV18 to TRBJ2-2; TRBD1 agrees at 9 bases. The CDR3 has 15 amino acids. The V and J ends lost 6 bases and 4 bases, in that order; junction bases with no gene match: 6. In germline, CDR1 is KGHSH, CDR2 LQKENI. CDR3 DNA sequence: TGTGCCAGCTCGCAGGGACAGGGAGGCACCGGGGAGCTGTTTTTT. This encodes CASSQGQGGTGELFF.

The rearrangement links TRBV29-1 to TRBJ1-1; a possible D gene is TRBD1 (6 bases). Germline V gene sequence: CDR1 SQVTM, CDR2 ANQGSEA. With 5 bases removed from V and 6 bases from J, the gap between germline ends came to 16 bases. This CDR3 has 13 residues. The CDR3 region has the DNA TGCAGCGTTCGAATTCAGGGGATCCCTGAAGCTTTCTTT. As protein: CSVRIQGIPEAFF. Together with reference TRBV29-1 and TRBJ1-1, the CDR3 gives the full variable domain: SAVISQKPSRDICQRGTSLTIQCQVDSQVTMMFWYRQQPGQSLTLIATANQGSEATYESGFVIDKFPISRPNLTFSTLTVSNMSPEDSSIYLCSVRIQGIPEAFFGQGTRLTVV.

The chain is built from TRBV28 and TRBJ2-7, with TRBD1 matching over 9 bases. After removal of 6 bases from V and 3 bases from J, the junction contained 12 bases not matched to a gene. This CDR3 has 16 amino acids. From germline, CDR1 is MDHEN and CDR2 SYDVKM. The CDR3 DNA is TGTGCCAGCAGGCCGTTCCATGGGACAGGGATCTACGAGCAGTACTTC. Translation gives CASRPFHGTGIYEQYF.

V is TRBV4-2 and J is TRBJ2-7, with 8 bases matching TRBD1. This CDR3 is 14 amino acids long. Germline V CDR1 and CDR2: LGHNA, YNFKEQ. With 5 bases clipped from V and 0 bases from J, the junction kept 3 bases outside the gene matches. CDR3 loop: CASSSGGRSYEQYF. The DNA for the CDR3 is TGTGCCAGCAGCTCAGGGGGCCGCTCCTACGAGCAGTACTTC.